This T cell receptor beta chain is drawn from a study of blood T cell repertoires in COVID-19. Across the study: Donors in the United States, Italy and Spain gave samples during acute or convalescent COVID-19. In each case, the material was cDNA or gDNA derived from T cells, B-cell-depleted T cells, or PBMCs.

In the original processing: The authors estimated nucleated cell counts from reference gene primer amplification. Sequencing used immunoSEQ multiplex PCR; TCRdb keeps in-frame clones, though not all of them. The D gene and trimming were derived from the DNA, and the V and J assignments and clone size from that table. The table records some 74,000 clones, roughly 88% of them present only once. This CDR3 spans 15 amino acids. CDR1 and CDR2 from the germline V gene are MNHNS and SASEGT. The V gene end was trimmed by 3 bases and the J gene end by 8 bases; junction bases not matched to a gene: 7. The receptor's source is a woman older than 75 with acute or convalescent COVID-19. The chain joins TRBV6-1 to TRBJ1-4; 9 bases align to TRBD1. Sequenced input: peripheral blood. Here the CDR3 reads CASSDPGQGKEKLFF. As DNA, the CDR3 is TGTGCCAGCAGTGACCCGGGACAGGGTAAAGAAAAACTGTTTTTT.